One and the same sample provided the 24 T cell receptor beta chains below, sequenced in a study of CD4 T cells in relation to SARS-CoV-2 and coronaviruses. Before the COVID-19 pandemic, during about 2011-2019, CD4+ T cells were taken from unexposed donors. Sequencing was performed with immunoSEQ multiplex PCR; in TCRdb, only in-frame clones are kept and a portion is missing. The sample consists of about 68,000 clones, about 92% of them appearing once. Sequenced input: naive CD4+ T cells from PBMCs. Documented subset: naive CD4+ T cells isolated by negative enrichment. These receptors all come from a human donor in good health.

The chain carries TRBV7-9 and TRBJ2-6; a possible D gene is TRBD2 (5 bases). Trimming took off 8 bases at V and 0 bases at J, with 8 bases between the two ends. In germline, CDR1 is SEHNR, CDR2 FQNEAQ (reference sequence). CDR3 length: 14 amino acids. CDR3 sequence reads: CASHGVSGANVLTF. The CDR3 DNA sequence: TGTGCCAGCCACGGGGTCTCTGGGGCCAACGTCCTGACTTTC.

This chain links TRBV3-1 (or the pseudogene TRBV3-2) with TRBJ1-3; D is unclear. The V gene's germline CDR1 is LGHDT and CDR2 YNNKEL (reference sequence). This CDR3 region has 14 residues. V lost 1 base to trimming and J lost 10 bases, with 14 bases between them. The CDR3 loop reads CASSQVSQIGTIYF. The CDR3 DNA follows: TGTGCCAGCAGCCAAGTCTCACAGATCGGGACCATATATTTT.

CDR3 loop: CASSYWGLGNTEAFF. The DNA for the CDR3 is TGTGCCAGCAGCTATTGGGGTTTAGGGAACACTGAAGCTTTCTTT. The chain couples TRBV5-5 to TRBJ1-1; D gene uncertain. The germline CDR1 and CDR2 sequences are SGHKS and YYEKEE (reference sequence). V shed 3 bases and J shed 1 base, with 13 bases lying between them. The CDR3 is 15 residues long.

The rearrangement links TRBV6-5 to TRBJ2-7, with D possibly TRBD1 on 6 matching bases. This CDR3 is 14 amino acids long. V shed 4 bases and J shed 3 bases, with 13 bases lying between them. The germline V gene encodes CDR1 MNHEY and CDR2 SVGAGI. The CDR3: CASSSGTRGYEQYF. Written as DNA, the CDR3 is TGTGCCAGCAGTTCCGGTACCAGGGGCTACGAGCAGTACTTC.

The CDR3 reads CASSLVGGPNEQYF. CDR3 DNA sequence: TGTGCCAGCAGCTTGGTGGGGGGGCCCAACGAGCAGTACTTC. The chain combines TRBV5-4 with TRBJ2-7, with D maybe TRBD2 (7 bases). Germline CDR1 SGHNT, CDR2 YYREEE (reference sequence). The CDR3 spans 14 residues. The germline V and J ends were trimmed by 0 bases and 5 bases, with 12 bases remaining between them.

Only one count was recorded for this clone. This chain joins TRBV7-8 and TRBJ1-1, with no clear D. This CDR3 comprises 14 residues. In germline, CDR1 is SGHVS, CDR2 FQNEAQ. The V gene lost 1 base and the J gene lost 1 base, with 7 bases spanning the gap. This chain's CDR3 is CASSLGHQNTEAFF. In DNA form, the CDR3 reads TGTGCCAGCAGCTTAGGGCATCAGAACACTGAAGCTTTCTTT.

The V gene is TRBV5-1, the J gene TRBJ1-1; no firm D call. The CDR3 covers 14 residues. V was shortened by 2 bases and J by 4 bases, with 12 bases between the two germline ends. Germline values: CDR1 SGHRS, CDR2 YFSETQ. The DNA of the CDR3 is TGCGCCAGCAGCTTATCCCCGGAGGGCACTGAAGCTTTCTTT. Its protein is CASSLSPEGTEAFF.

The chain combines TRBV2 with TRBJ2-1, with D unresolved. CDR3 size: 11 residues. V lost 7 bases, J lost 10 bases, and 11 bases lay in between. From germline, CDR1 is SNHLY and CDR2 FYNNEI. The CDR3 region has the DNA TGTGCCAGCATTCAAGGGTACGAGCAGTTCTTC. Protein sequence: CASIQGYEQFF.

The chain uses TRBV6-6 and TRBJ2-5; D perhaps matches TRBD1 (8 bases). The CDR3 runs to 15 residues. Germline CDR1 and CDR2: MNHNY and SVGAGI (reference sequence). Trimming took off 2 bases at V and 5 bases at J, with 15 bases between the two ends. The CDR3 protein is CASSYTRGRGETQYF. The CDR3 region has the DNA TGTGCCAGCAGTTACACCAGGGGGCGGGGGGAGACCCAGTACTTC.

This chain uses TRBV4-3 with TRBJ2-1; a possible D gene is TRBD2 (6 bases). V lost 4 bases to trimming and J lost 8 bases, with 12 bases between them. Germline CDR1 LGHNA, CDR2 YSLEER. The CDR3 is made up of 13 amino acids. Written as DNA, the CDR3 is TGCGCCAGCAGCCGGGGGGACTTCCATGAGCAGTTCTTC. It codes for CASSRGDFHEQFF.

The chain carries TRBV15 and TRBJ1-4; 9 bases map to TRBD1. The V gene end was trimmed by 3 bases and the J gene end by 4 bases; junction bases not matched to a gene: 3. The germline V gene encodes CDR1 LNHNV and CDR2 YYDKDF (reference sequence). The CDR3 totals 15 residues. In DNA, the CDR3 is TGTGCCACCAGCAGCGGACAGGGGATTAATGAAAAACTGTTTTTT. Translated, it gives CATSSGQGINEKLFF. Using reference TRBV15 and TRBJ1-4 for the parts outside the CDR3, the full variable domain is DAMVIQNPRYQVTQFGKPVTLSCSQTLNHNVMYWYQQKSSQAPKLLFHYYDKDFNNEADTPDNFQSRRPNTSFCFLDIRSPGLGDTAMYLCATSSGQGINEKLFFGSGTQLSVL.

This clone was observed once. This rearrangement joins TRBV5-6 to TRBJ1-2, with 7 bases aligning to TRBD1. V gave up 4 bases and J gave up 2 bases; unmatched junction bases: 17. The CDR3 contains 18 residues. From germline, CDR1 is SGHDT and CDR2 YYEEEE. The CDR3 DNA is TGTGCCAGCAGCCCCCTATTCCGACAGGGAAATAAGAACTATGGCTACACCTTC. Its translation: CASSPLFRQGNKNYGYTF.

This chain joins TRBV5-1 and TRBJ1-1, with D possibly matching TRBD1 (5 bases). The CDR3 loop spans 14 amino acids. Germline V gene sequence: CDR1 SGHRS, CDR2 YFSETQ. V was clipped by 4 bases and J by 0 bases, with 10 bases between them. The CDR3 protein is CASSPEGMNTEAFF. The CDR3, as DNA: TGCGCCAGCAGCCCGGAGGGGATGAACACTGAAGCTTTCTTT.

This rearrangement joins TRBV5-1 to TRBJ1-4; TRBD1 is a possible D gene (6 bases). CDR3 length: 15 residues. CDR1 and CDR2 from the germline V gene are SGHRS and YFSETQ. Trimming removed 3 bases from V and 0 bases from J, with 9 bases in between. The CDR3 DNA reads as TGCGCCAGCAGCTCAGGGGCTGCAACTAATGAAAAACTGTTTTTT. As protein: CASSSGAATNEKLFF.

V gene TRBV5-1 combines with J gene TRBJ2-5; 7 bases fit TRBD1. The germline gives CDR1 SGHRS, CDR2 YFSETQ. This CDR3 contains 14 residues. The junction had 4 bases not matched to a gene; V was cut back by 0 bases and J by 5 bases. This chain's CDR3 is CASSLEGAGETQYF. CDR3 sequence (DNA): TGCGCCAGCAGCTTGGAGGGGGCTGGGGAGACCCAGTACTTC. Looking up the rest from reference TRBV5-1 and TRBJ2-5 gives the full variable domain: KAGVTQTPRYLIKTRGQQVTLSCSPISGHRSVSWYQQTPGQGLQFLFEYFSETQRNKGNFPGRFSGRQFSNSRSEMNVSTLELGDSALYLCASSLEGAGETQYFGPGTRLLVL.

This clone is a singleton in its sample. The gene calls are TRBV3-1 (or the pseudogene TRBV3-2) and TRBJ1-2; 7 bases line up with TRBD1. The CDR3 runs to 15 residues. V trimming: 1 base; J trimming: 10 bases; junction bases outside the gene matches: 12. CDR1 is LGHDT, CDR2 YNNKEL, per germline (reference sequence). The CDR3 sequence is CASSQGVTGLGAYTF. CDR3 DNA: TGTGCCAGCAGCCAAGGGGTGACAGGGTTGGGCGCCTACACCTTC.

The V call is TRBV27, the J call TRBJ1-2, with a tentative D call TRBD1 (6 bases). V was cut by 6 bases and J by 7 bases, with 18 bases left in between. Germline CDR1 MNHEY, CDR2 SMNVEV (reference sequence). The CDR3 is 14 residues long. CDR3 sequence (DNA): TGTGCCAGCAGACCTACAGGGTCAGTGATTGGCTACACCTTC. This sequence encodes CASRPTGSVIGYTF.

The chain has TRBV9 and TRBJ1-6; possibly TRBD1 for D (5 bases). The CDR3 is made up of 14 amino acids. V shed 0 bases and J shed 11 bases, with 12 bases lying between them. Germline V gives CDR1 SGDLS, CDR2 YYNGEE. The CDR3 protein is CASSVAREGTPLHF. CDR3 bases: TGTGCCAGCAGCGTAGCCAGGGAGGGGACACCCCTCCACTTT.

This chain connects TRBV5-1 to TRBJ1-2, with 8 nucleotides matching TRBD1. There are 15 residues in the CDR3. CDR1 is SGHRS and CDR2 is YFSETQ in the germline V gene. J gave up 2 bases and V 0 bases, and 3 bases lay outside the gene matches. This CDR3 reads CASSLASGGNYGYTF. Written as DNA, the CDR3 is TGCGCCAGCAGCTTGGCCTCAGGGGGCAACTATGGCTACACCTTC. Using reference TRBV5-1 and TRBJ1-2 for the parts outside the CDR3, the full variable domain is KAGVTQTPRYLIKTRGQQVTLSCSPISGHRSVSWYQQTPGQGLQFLFEYFSETQRNKGNFPGRFSGRQFSNSRSEMNVSTLELGDSALYLCASSLASGGNYGYTFGSGTRLTVV.

The CDR3 DNA follows: TGCAGCGTTGTTCGGGACAGAACCTACAATGAGCAGTTCTTC. It encodes CSVVRDRTYNEQFF. V usage is TRBV29-1 and J usage is TRBJ2-1, with TRBD1 identical over 7 bases. The CDR3 has 14 residues. The germline V gene has CDR1 SQVTM and CDR2 ANQGSEA. The trim removed 4 bases at V and 2 bases at J, leaving 5 bases unmatched.

The chain joins TRBV5-1 to TRBJ1-5; possibly TRBD1 for D (5 bases). The V end was cut by 8 bases, the J end by 4 bases, with 13 bases between. Per the germline V gene, CDR1 is SGHRS and CDR2 is YFSETQ. This CDR3 is built from 13 residues. The CDR3 DNA reads TGCGCCAGTGCCTCGGGGGAGAATCAGCCCCAGCATTTT. Protein product: CASASGENQPQHF. The full variable domain, completed using reference TRBV5-1 and TRBJ1-5, is KAGVTQTPRYLIKTRGQQVTLSCSPISGHRSVSWYQQTPGQGLQFLFEYFSETQRNKGNFPGRFSGRQFSNSRSEMNVSTLELGDSALYLCASASGENQPQHFGDGTRLSIL.

This sequence joins TRBV27 and TRBJ1-6; D is perhaps TRBD1 (5 bases). Trimming took 4 bases from V and 7 from J, leaving 11 bases between them. This CDR3 has 14 amino acids. Germline V gene lookup returns CDR1 MNHEY and CDR2 SMNVEV (reference sequence). The CDR3 bases are TGTGCCAGCAGTTACCGGGGCGGGAATTCACCCCTCCACTTT. It specifies CASSYRGGNSPLHF.

J is TRBJ1-1 and V is TRBV7-2, with D possibly TRBD1 on 5 matching bases. The CDR3 is 13 residues long. The germline gives CDR1 SGHTA, CDR2 FQGNSA. V was cut by 5 bases and J by 11 bases, with 18 bases left in between. The CDR3 bases are TGTGCCAGCAGCCTAGACAGCTACCGGGGGGCTTTCTTT. This codes for CASSLDSYRGAFF.

The V call is TRBV2, the J call TRBJ1-1, with TRBD1 identical over 9 bases. Germline CDR1 reads SNHLY; CDR2 reads FYNNEI. The CDR3 totals 13 residues. After removal of 6 bases from V and 2 bases from J, the junction contained 1 base not matched to a gene. CDR3 amino acids: CASRDRGNTEAFF. The CDR3 region has the DNA TGTGCCAGCAGGGACAGGGGAAACACTGAAGCTTTCTTT.